Presented here are 11 T cell receptor beta chains from one specimen sequenced in a study of blood T cells in healthy people across ages (dated by TCRdb to 2015 to 2017). Preparation of the library involved 5' RACE. The run used an Illumina HiSeq 2500. The second PCR ran for roughly 7 to 11 cycles and used a J-beta primer mix along with a sample-barcoded 5' primer. TCRdb handled the public reads itself, with Q25 trimming in fastp and clone calling in MiXCR, and kept productive beta chains. Every entry covers one CDR3 protein and lists the most common genes and DNA from its rows. This sample lists 800,000 to 1,300,000 distinct CDR3 sequences; around 27% were detected once. In total, the top ten clones hold around 0.7% of the sample. The data were also submitted as part of a second study, on T cells of mothers and their children.

The sample taken for sequencing was blood. These receptors were collected from a girl aged 2 to 9 in good health.

The V gene is TRBV29-1, the J gene TRBJ2-3; D might be TRBD1 or TRBD2, each matching 5 bases. The CDR3 is 13 amino acids. The germline V and J ends were trimmed by 6 bases and 7 bases, with 17 bases remaining between them. Germline V gene sequence: CDR1 SQVTM, CDR2 ANQGSEA. CDR3 sequence: CSVRAEKGYTQYF. CDR3 bases: TGCAGCGTGCGGGCAGAGAAGGGGTATACGCAGTATTTT.

The J gene is TRBJ2-3, the V gene TRBV29-1, with D possibly being TRBD1 or TRBD2 (5 bases each). This CDR3 has 15 amino acids. Between the trimmed V and J ends, which lost 4 bases and 7 bases, there was a span of 21 bases. Germline V gives CDR1 SQVTM, CDR2 ANQGSEA. CDR3 coding DNA: TGCAGCGTTGGGGGATCAGGGACCCTTATACATACGCAGTATTTT. The encoded protein is CSVGGSGTLIHTQYF.

This sequence joins TRBV5-6 and TRBJ1-1, with TRBD1 matching 8 bases. V shed 3 bases and J 5 bases; nucleotides not matched to a gene: 9. This CDR3 is built from 15 residues. CDR1 SGHDT and CDR2 YYEEEE come from the germline V gene. The CDR3 region is CASSSSRQGYTEAFF. The CDR3 region has the DNA TGTGCCAGCAGCTCGTCACGACAGGGGTATACTGAAGCTTTCTTT.

The gene calls are TRBV13 and TRBJ2-1, with TRBD2 matching 13 bases. V shed 4 bases and J 6 bases; nucleotides not matched to a gene: 3. The CDR3 totals 15 residues. CDR1 and CDR2 (germline): PRHDT, FYEKMQ (reference sequence). CDR3 amino acids: CASSSGLAGINEQFF. Written as DNA, the CDR3 is TGTGCCAGCAGCTCGGGACTAGCGGGGATCAATGAGCAGTTCTTC.

This clonotype was seen more than once but under ten times. The rearrangement joins TRBV9 to TRBJ2-1; either TRBD1 or TRBD2 may supply D (5 bases each). Germline lookup yields CDR1 SGDLS and CDR2 YYNGEE. V was trimmed by 0 bases and J by 5 bases, leaving 12 bases between them. CDR3 size: 15 residues. The CDR3 region is CASSVGGPNNNEQFF. The CDR3 DNA follows: TGTGCCAGCAGCGTAGGGGGACCGAATAACAATGAGCAGTTCTTC.

The table lists this clonotype with a count of one. The rearrangement uses TRBV10-3 and TRBJ2-5, with 7 bases aligning to TRBD2. The CDR3 has 11 residues. V trimming: 8 bases; J trimming: 9 bases; junction bases outside the gene matches: 6. Germline-derived CDR1 and CDR2 are ENHRY and SYGVKD. In DNA form, the CDR3 reads TGTGCCATCGGGGACCGGGAGGCCCAGTACTTC. As protein: CAIGDREAQYF.

The table lists this clonotype with a few counts. The chain joins TRBV7-9 to TRBJ2-5, with 7 nucleotides matching TRBD2. The J call may be faulty, since TRBJ2-1 better matches the DNA end. Germline CDR1 is SEHNR and CDR2 is FQNEAQ (reference sequence). The CDR3 covers 15 residues. CDR3 protein: CASSPLADLGNEQFF. The CDR3 region has the DNA TGTGCCAGCAGTCCGCTAGCGGATCTCGGGAATGAGCAGTTCTTC.

This clonotype was found a few times. This CDR3 reads CASSNQGVEGTEAFF. In nucleotides, the CDR3 is TGTGCCAGCAGCAACCAAGGGGTGGAAGGCACTGAAGCTTTCTTT. The V call is TRBV28, the J call TRBJ1-1; possibly TRBD1 for D (5 bases). The V and J ends lost 6 bases and 4 bases respectively, with 18 bases between them. This CDR3 contains 15 residues. The V gene's germline CDR1 is MDHEN and CDR2 SYDVKM.

Note on this clonotype: The conserved phenylalanine or tryptophan is not found at the CDR3 terminus, so this likely reflects a read error. The V call is TRBV12-3 or TRBV12-4, the J call TRBJ2-7; TRBD2 matches at 9 bases. The length of the CDR3 is 16 residues. Losses at the gene ends were 3 bases for V and 4 bases for J; bases not matched to a gene: 10. The CDR3 nucleotides read TGTGCCAGCAGTTTTAGCCTAGCGGGAACAGTTTACGAGCAGTACTCC. It encodes CASSFSLAGTVYEQYS.

This clonotype was seen a handful of times. V is TRBV28 and J is TRBJ2-3; D is perhaps TRBD1 or TRBD2 (6 bases each). CDR1 and CDR2 from the germline V gene are MDHEN and SYDVKM. CDR3 length: 17 amino acids. V lost 6 bases to trimming and J lost 4 bases, with 23 bases between them. The CDR3 here is CASRTLRGGKIPDTQYF. In DNA, the CDR3 is TGTGCCAGCAGGACCCTCAGGGGCGGGAAGATCCCAGATACGCAGTATTTT.

The sample holds a few counts of this clonotype. The chain joins TRBV5-1 to TRBJ2-4, with 7 positions matching TRBD1. Germline V gives CDR1 SGHRS, CDR2 YFSETQ. The CDR3 covers 14 residues. V lost 2 bases and J lost 5; bases outside the gene matches: 4. CDR3 nucleotides: TGCGCCAGCAGCTTAAGAGGGGGCGAAAACATTCAGTACTTC. Protein product: CASSLRGGENIQYF. Full variable domain (outside the CDR3, taken from reference TRBV5-1 and TRBJ2-4): KAGVTQTPRYLIKTRGQQVTLSCSPISGHRSVSWYQQTPGQGLQFLFEYFSETQRNKGNFPGRFSGRQFSNSRSEMNVSTLELGDSALYLCASSLRGGENIQYFGAGTRLSVL.